This TCR beta chain was identified during a study of Graves' ophthalmopathy and Graves' hyperthyroidism. RNA transcripts provided the template for amplifying TCR beta CDR3 regions. After a first-round RT-PCR with HTBI primers, a second-round multiplex PCR was run. TCRdb ran MiXCR on the multiplex PCR reads and lists one entry per CDR3 protein. Here the sample spans a few hundred thousand distinct CDR3 sequences, under 20% being singletons. No donor had other autoimmune disease, uncontrolled infection, pregnancy or lactation. What supplied the PBMCs was about 9.1 ml of fresh peripheral blood. V dropped 5 bases and J dropped 7 bases, with 17 bases sitting between them. Per germline, CDR1 SGHTA and CDR2 FQGNSA. The CDR3 covers 14 residues.

This receptor was identified in an adult man with Graves' ophthalmopathy. Material for sequencing was peripheral blood. V is TRBV7-2 and J is TRBJ1-2, with a possible D match to TRBD1 (6 bases). CDR3 loop: CASSIDGGGGGYTF. Here the CDR3 DNA reads TGTGCCAGCAGCATAGACGGGGGCGGTGGTGGCTACACCTTC.